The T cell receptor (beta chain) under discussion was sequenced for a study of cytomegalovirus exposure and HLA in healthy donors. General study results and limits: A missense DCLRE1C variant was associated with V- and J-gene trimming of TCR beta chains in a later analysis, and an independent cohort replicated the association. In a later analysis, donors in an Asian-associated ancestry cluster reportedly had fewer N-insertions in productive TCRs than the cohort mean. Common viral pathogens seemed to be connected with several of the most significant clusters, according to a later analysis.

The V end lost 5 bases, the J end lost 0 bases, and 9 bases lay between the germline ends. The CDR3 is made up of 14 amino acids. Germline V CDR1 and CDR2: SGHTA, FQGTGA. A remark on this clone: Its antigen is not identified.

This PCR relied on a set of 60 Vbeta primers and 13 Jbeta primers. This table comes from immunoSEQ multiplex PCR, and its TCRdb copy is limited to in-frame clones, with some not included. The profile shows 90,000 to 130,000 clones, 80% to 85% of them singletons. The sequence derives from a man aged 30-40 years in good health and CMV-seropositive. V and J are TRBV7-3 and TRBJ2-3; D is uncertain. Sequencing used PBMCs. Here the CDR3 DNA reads TGTGCCAGCAGCACTTCATTTAGCACAGATACGCAGTATTTT. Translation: CASSTSFSTDTQYF.